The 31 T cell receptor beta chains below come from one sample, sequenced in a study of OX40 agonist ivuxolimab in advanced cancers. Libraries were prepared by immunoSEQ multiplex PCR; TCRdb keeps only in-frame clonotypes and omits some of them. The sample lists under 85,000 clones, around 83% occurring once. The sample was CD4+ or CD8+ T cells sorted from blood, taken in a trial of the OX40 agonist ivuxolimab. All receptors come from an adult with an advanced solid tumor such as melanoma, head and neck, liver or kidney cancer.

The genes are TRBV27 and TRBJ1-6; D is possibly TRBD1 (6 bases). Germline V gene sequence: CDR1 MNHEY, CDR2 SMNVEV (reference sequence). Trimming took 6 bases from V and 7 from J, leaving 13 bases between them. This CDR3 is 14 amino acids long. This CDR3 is CASRVGGTNSPLHF. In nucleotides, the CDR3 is TGTGCCAGCAGGGTTGGGGGGACAAATTCACCCCTCCACTTT.

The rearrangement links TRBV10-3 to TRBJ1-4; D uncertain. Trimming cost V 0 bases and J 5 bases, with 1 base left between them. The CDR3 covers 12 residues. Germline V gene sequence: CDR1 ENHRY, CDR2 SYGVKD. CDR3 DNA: TGTGCCATCAGTGAGTCGAATGAAAAACTGTTTTTT. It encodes CAISESNEKLFF.

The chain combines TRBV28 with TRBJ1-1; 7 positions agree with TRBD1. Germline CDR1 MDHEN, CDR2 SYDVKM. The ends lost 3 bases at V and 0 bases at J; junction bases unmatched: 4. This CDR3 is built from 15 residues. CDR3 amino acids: CASSFGQVMNTEAFF. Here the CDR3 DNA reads TGTGCCAGCAGTTTCGGACAGGTGATGAACACTGAAGCTTTCTTT.

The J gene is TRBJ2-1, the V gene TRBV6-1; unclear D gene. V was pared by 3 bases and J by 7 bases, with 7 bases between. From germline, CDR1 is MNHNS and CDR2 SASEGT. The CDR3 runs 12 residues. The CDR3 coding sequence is TGTGCCAGCAGTGATTACAGTAATGAGCAGTTCTTC. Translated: CASSDYSNEQFF.

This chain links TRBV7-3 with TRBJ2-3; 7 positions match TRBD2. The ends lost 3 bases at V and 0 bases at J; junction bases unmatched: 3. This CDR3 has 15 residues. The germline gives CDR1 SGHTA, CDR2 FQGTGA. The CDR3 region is CASSFQRGSTDTQYF. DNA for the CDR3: TGTGCCAGCAGCTTTCAGCGGGGCAGCACAGATACGCAGTATTTT.

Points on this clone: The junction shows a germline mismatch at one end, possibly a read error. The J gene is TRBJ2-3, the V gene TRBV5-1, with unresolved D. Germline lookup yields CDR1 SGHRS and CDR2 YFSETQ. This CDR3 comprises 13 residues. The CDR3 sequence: CASRLGNTDTQYF. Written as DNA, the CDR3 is TGCGCCAGCAGGTTGGGTAACACAGATACGCAGTATTTT. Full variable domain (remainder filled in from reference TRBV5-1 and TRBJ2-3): KAGVTQTPRYLIKTRGQQVTLSCSPISGHRSVSWYQQTPGQGLQFLFEYFSETQRNKGNFPGRFSGRQFSNSRSEMNVSTLELGDSALYLCASRLGNTDTQYFGPGTRLTVL.

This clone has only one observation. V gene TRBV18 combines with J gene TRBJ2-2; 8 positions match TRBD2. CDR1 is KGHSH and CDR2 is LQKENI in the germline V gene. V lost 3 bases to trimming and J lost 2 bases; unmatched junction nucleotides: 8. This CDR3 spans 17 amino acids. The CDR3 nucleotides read TGTGCCAGCTCACCCTCCGGAGCGGGGGTCAACACCGGGGAGCTGTTTTTT. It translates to CASSPSGAGVNTGELFF. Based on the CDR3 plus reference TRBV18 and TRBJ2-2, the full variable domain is NAGVMQNPRHLVRRRGQEARLRCSPMKGHSHVYWYRQLPEEGLKFMVYLQKENIIDESGMPKERFSAEFPKEGPSILRIQQVVRGDSAAYFCASSPSGAGVNTGELFFGEGSRLTVL.

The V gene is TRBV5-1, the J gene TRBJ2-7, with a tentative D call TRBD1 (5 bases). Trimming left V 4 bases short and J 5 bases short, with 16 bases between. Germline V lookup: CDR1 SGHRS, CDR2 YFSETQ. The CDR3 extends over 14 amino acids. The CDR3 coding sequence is TGCGCCAGCAGCCGACAAGGGGAATGGAACGAGCAGTACTTC. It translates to CASSRQGEWNEQYF.

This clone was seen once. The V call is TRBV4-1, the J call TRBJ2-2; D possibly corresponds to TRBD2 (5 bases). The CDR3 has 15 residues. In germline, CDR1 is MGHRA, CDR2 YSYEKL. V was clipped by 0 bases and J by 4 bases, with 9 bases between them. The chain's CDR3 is CASSQERVSTGELFF. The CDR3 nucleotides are TGCGCCAGCAGCCAAGAGCGGGTGAGCACCGGGGAGCTGTTTTTT.

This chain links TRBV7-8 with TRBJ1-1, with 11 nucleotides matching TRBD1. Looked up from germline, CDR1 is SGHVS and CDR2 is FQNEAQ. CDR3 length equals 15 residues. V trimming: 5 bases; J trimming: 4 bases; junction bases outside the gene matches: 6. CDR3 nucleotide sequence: TGTGCCAGCAGCGGCCGGGACAGGGGGGTCACTGAAGCTTTCTTT. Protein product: CASSGRDRGVTEAFF. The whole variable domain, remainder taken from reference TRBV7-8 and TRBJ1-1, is GAGVSQSPRYKVAKRGQDVALRCDPISGHVSLFWYQQALGQGPEFLTYFQNEAQLDKSGLPSDRFFAERPEGSVSTLKIQRTQQEDSAVYLCASSGRDRGVTEAFFGQGTRLTVV.

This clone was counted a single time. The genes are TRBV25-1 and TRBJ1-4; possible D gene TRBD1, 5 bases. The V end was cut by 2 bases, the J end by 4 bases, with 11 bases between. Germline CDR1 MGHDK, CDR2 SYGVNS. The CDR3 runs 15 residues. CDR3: CASSEGAAYNEKLFF. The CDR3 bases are TGTGCCAGCAGTGAAGGGGCAGCCTATAATGAAAAACTGTTTTTT. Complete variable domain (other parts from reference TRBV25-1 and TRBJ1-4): EADIYQTPRYLVIGTGKKITLECSQTMGHDKMYWYQQDPGMELHLIHYSYGVNSTEKGDLSSESTVSRIRTEHFPLTLESARPSHTSQYLCASSEGAAYNEKLFFGSGTQLSVL.

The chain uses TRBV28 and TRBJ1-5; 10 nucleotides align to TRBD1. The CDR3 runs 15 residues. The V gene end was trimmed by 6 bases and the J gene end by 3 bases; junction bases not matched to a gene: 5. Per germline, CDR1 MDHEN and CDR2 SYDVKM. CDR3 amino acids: CASSPTGGINQPQHF. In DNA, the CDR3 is TGTGCCAGCAGCCCGACAGGGGGCATCAATCAGCCCCAGCATTTT.

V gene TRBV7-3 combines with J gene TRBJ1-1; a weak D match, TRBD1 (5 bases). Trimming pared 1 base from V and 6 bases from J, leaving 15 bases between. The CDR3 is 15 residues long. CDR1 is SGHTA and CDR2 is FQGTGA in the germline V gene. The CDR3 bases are TGTGCCAGCAGCTTAATAGTCAGGGTAGGTTCTGAAGCTTTCTTT. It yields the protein CASSLIVRVGSEAFF.

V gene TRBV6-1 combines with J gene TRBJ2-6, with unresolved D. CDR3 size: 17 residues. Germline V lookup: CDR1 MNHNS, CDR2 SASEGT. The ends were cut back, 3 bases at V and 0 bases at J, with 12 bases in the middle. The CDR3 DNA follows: TGTGCCAGCAGTGAGTACCAGCGATTCTCTGGGGCCAACGTCCTGACTTTC. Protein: CASSEYQRFSGANVLTF.

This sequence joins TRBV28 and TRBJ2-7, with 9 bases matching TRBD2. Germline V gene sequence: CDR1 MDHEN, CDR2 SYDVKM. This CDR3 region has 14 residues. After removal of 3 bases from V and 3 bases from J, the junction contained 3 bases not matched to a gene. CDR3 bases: TGTGCCAGCAGTTTTTTTAGCGGGAGCTACGAGCAGTACTTC. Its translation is CASSFFSGSYEQYF.

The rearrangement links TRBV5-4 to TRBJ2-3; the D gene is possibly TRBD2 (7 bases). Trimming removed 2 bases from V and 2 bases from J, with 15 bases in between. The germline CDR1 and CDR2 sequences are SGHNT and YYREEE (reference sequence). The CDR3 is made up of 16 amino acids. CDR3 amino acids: CASSFERGGVTDTQYF. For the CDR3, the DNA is TGTGCCAGCAGCTTTGAAAGGGGGGGGGTCACAGATACGCAGTATTTT.

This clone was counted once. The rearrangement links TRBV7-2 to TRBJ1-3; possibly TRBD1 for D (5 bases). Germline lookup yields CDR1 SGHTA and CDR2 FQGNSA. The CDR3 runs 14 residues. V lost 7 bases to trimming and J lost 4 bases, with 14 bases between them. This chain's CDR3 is CASTNPREGNTIYF. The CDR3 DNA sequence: TGTGCCAGCACCAATCCCAGGGAAGGAAACACCATATATTTT.

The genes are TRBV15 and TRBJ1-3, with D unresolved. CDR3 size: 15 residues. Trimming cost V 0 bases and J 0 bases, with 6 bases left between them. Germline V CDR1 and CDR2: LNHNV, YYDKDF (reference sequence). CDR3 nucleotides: TGTGCCACCAGCAGAGATCAGAGCTCTGGAAACACCATATATTTT. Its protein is CATSRDQSSGNTIYF.

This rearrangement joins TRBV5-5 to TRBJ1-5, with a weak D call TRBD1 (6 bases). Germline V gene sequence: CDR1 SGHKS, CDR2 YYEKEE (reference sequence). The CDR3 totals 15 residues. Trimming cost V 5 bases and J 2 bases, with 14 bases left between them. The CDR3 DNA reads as TGTGCCAGCAGGAGACAAGAGGGGGGCAATCAGCCCCAGCATTTT. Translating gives CASRRQEGGNQPQHF.

This CDR3 is CASSYGRGGFGYTF. CDR3 nucleotides: TGTGCCAGCAGTTACGGTCGAGGGGGGTTTGGCTACACCTTC. V and J are TRBV6-5 and TRBJ1-2, with D possibly matching TRBD1 (6 bases). Germline assignment: CDR1 MNHEY and CDR2 SVGAGI. This CDR3 spans 14 amino acids. The V and J ends lost 2 bases and 7 bases respectively, with 14 bases between them.

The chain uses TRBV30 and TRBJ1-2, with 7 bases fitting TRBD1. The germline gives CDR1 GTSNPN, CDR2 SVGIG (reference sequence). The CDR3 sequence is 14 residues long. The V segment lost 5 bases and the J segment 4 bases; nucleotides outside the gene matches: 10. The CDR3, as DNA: TGTGCCTGGGGCGGTACCGGGACAGTCTATGGCTACACCTTC. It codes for CAWGGTGTVYGYTF.

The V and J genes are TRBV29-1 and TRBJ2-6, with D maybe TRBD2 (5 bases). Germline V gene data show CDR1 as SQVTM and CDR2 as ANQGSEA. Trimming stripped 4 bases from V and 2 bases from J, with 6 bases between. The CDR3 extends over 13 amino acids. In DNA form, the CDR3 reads TGCAGCGTTGTCGGGGCTGGGGCCAACGTCCTGACTTTC. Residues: CSVVGAGANVLTF.

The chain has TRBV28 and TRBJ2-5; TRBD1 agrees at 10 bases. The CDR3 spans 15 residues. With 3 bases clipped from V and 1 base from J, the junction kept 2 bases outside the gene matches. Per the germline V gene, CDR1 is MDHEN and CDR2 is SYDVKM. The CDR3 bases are TGTGCCAGCAGTTTGACAGGGGGCCGCCAAGAGACCCAGTACTTC. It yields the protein CASSLTGGRQETQYF.

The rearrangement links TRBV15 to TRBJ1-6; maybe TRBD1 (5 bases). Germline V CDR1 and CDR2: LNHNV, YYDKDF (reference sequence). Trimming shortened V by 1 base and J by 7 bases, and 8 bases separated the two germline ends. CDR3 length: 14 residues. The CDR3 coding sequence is TGTGCCACCAGCAGAGTGCGGGGGAATTCACCCCTCCACTTT. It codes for CATSRVRGNSPLHF.

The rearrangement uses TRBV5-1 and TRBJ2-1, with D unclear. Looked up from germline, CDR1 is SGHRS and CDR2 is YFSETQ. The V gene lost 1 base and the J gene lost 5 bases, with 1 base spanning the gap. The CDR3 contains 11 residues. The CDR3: CASSLNNEQFF. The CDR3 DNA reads TGCGCCAGCAGCTTGAACAATGAGCAGTTCTTC.

CDR3 in DNA: TGTGCCATCAGTGCTTCCTACCAGGGCCTTTCCCACGAGCAGTACTTC. It is translated as CAISASYQGLSHEQYF. V usage is TRBV10-3 and J usage is TRBJ2-7; TRBD1 might be the D (5 bases). With 4 bases removed from V and 5 bases from J, the gap between germline ends came to 21 bases. CDR1 and CDR2 (germline): ENHRY, SYGVKD. The length of the CDR3 is 16 residues.

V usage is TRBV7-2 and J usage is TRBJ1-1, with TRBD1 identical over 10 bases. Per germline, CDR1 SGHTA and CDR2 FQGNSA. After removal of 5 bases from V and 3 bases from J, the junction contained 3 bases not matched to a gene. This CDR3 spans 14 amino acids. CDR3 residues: CASSMTGGDTEAFF. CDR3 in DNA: TGTGCCAGCAGCATGACAGGGGGCGACACTGAAGCTTTCTTT.

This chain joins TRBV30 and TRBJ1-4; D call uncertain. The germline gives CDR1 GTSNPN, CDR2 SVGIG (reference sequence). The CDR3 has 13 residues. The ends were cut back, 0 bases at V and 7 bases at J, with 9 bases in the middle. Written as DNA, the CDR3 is TGTGCCTGGAGTGTGGGTCATCTTGAAAAACTGTTTTTT. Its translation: CAWSVGHLEKLFF.

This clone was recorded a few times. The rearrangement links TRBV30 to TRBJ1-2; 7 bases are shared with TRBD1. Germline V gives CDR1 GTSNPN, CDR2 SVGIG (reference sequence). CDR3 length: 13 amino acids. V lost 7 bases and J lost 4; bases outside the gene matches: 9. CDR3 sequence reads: CASPQDRSYGYTF. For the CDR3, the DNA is TGTGCCTCCCCTCAGGACAGGTCCTATGGCTACACCTTC.

The CDR3 here is CASSSVSREQYF. CDR3 coding DNA: TGTGCCAGCAGTTCGGTATCGCGGGAGCAGTACTTC. J is TRBJ2-7 and V is TRBV6-5; D not certain. CDR1 is MNHEY, CDR2 SVGAGI, per germline. This CDR3 region has 12 residues. Trimming removed 4 bases from V and 7 bases from J, with 11 bases in between.

The CDR3 DNA is TGTGCCTGGAGTGATCTGAACTATGGCTACACCTTC. This codes for CAWSDLNYGYTF. J is TRBJ1-2 and V is TRBV30; D is unclear. V lost 1 base, J lost 2 bases, and 5 bases lay in between. Germline V gene sequence: CDR1 GTSNPN, CDR2 SVGIG (reference sequence). The CDR3 extends over 12 amino acids.